A single sample is the source of the 9 T cell receptor beta chains below, sequenced in a study of identical twins. TCRdb re-derived calls from the 5' RACE reads in MiXCR, one entry per CDR3 protein. In the table there are fewer than 450,000 distinct CDR3 sequences, about 9% of which are singletons. The sample comprised naive T cells sorted from blood. The receptors originated from a woman between 45 and 60 years old in good health.

V gene TRBV10-1 combines with J gene TRBJ2-1; perhaps TRBD2 as D (6 bases). Per germline, CDR1 WNHNN and CDR2 SYGVQD (reference sequence). The CDR3 runs to 15 residues. The V end lost 9 bases, the J end lost 10 bases, and 25 bases lay between the germline ends. Here the CDR3 reads CARTPSAGSLREQFF. Here the CDR3 DNA reads TGCGCCAGGACCCCCTCGGCGGGGAGCTTGAGGGAGCAGTTCTTC.

This clonotype was counted a few times. The rearrangement joins TRBV20-1 to TRBJ1-6; 7 bases agree with TRBD1. The V gene's germline CDR1 is DFQATT and CDR2 SNEGSKA (reference sequence). The CDR3 is 18 residues long. V shed 0 bases and J 5 bases; nucleotides not matched to a gene: 13. The CDR3 region is CSARDLGDSRNNNSPLHF. The CDR3 DNA reads as TGCAGTGCTAGAGATCTAGGGGACAGCAGAAACAATAATTCACCCCTCCACTTT.

This clonotype was detected ten times or more. V usage is TRBV20-1 and J usage is TRBJ2-3; the D is unclear. V was trimmed by 1 base and J by 5 bases, leaving 10 bases between them. The CDR3 is 13 residues long. CDR1 and CDR2 (germline): DFQATT, SNEGSKA (reference sequence). The CDR3 sequence: CSARASSVDTQYF. In DNA, the CDR3 is TGCAGTGCTAGAGCCTCCAGCGTAGATACGCAGTATTTT.

The rearrangement joins TRBV12-3 or TRBV12-4 to TRBJ2-1, with TRBD1 matching 10 bases. V was clipped by 6 bases and J by 2 bases; unmatched bases: 1. The CDR3 consists of 14 residues. The CDR3 here is CASRGTGAYNEQFF. CDR3 DNA: TGTGCCAGCAGAGGGACAGGGGCCTACAATGAGCAGTTCTTC.

This clonotype was seen at least ten times. The gene calls are TRBV5-1 and TRBJ1-2, with D unclear. This CDR3 has 12 residues. Germline values: CDR1 SGHRS, CDR2 YFSETQ. Trimming shortened V by 3 bases and J by 6 bases, and 9 bases separated the two germline ends. DNA for the CDR3: TGCGCCAGCAGCTATCGATTTGATGGCTACACCTTC. Protein sequence: CASSYRFDGYTF.

V is TRBV20-1 and J is TRBJ2-1; D is perhaps TRBD2 (6 bases). CDR3 length: 14 residues. Germline CDR1 reads DFQATT; CDR2 reads SNEGSKA (reference sequence). V dropped 5 bases and J dropped 4 bases, with 15 bases sitting between them. The CDR3: CSAVPGSGYNEQFF. For the CDR3, the DNA is TGCAGTGCTGTCCCAGGGAGCGGGTACAATGAGCAGTTCTTC.

This clonotype has just a few counts. The chain has TRBV5-1 and TRBJ2-7; a weak D match, TRBD2 (5 bases). The CDR3 totals 17 residues. Germline CDR1 and CDR2: SGHRS and YFSETQ. Trimming stripped 0 bases from V and 2 bases from J, with 18 bases between. Here the CDR3 reads CASSLGTGLNRTYEQYV. In DNA, the CDR3 is TGCGCCAGCAGCTTGGGGACTGGACTGAACAGAACCTACGAGCAGTACGTC.

The sample holds a few counts of this clonotype. This chain connects TRBV7-6 to TRBJ2-2; 12 positions match TRBD1. The CDR3 loop spans 17 amino acids. J gave up 6 bases and V 2 bases, and 7 bases lay outside the gene matches. The germline gives CDR1 SGHVS, CDR2 FNYEAQ. CDR3 residues: CASSLPIRDRGPGELFF. In nucleotides, the CDR3 is TGTGCCAGCAGCTTACCAATCCGGGACAGGGGGCCCGGGGAGCTGTTTTTT.

This clonotype was counted many times. The rearrangement links TRBV11-2 to TRBJ2-7, with no clear D. V shed 7 bases and J shed 0 bases, with 10 bases lying between them. The CDR3 spans 13 residues. Germline V gene sequence: CDR1 SGHAT, CDR2 FQNNGV. The CDR3 sequence: CASTGDTSYEQYF. CDR3 DNA: TGTGCCAGCACCGGTGACACCTCCTACGAGCAGTACTTC.